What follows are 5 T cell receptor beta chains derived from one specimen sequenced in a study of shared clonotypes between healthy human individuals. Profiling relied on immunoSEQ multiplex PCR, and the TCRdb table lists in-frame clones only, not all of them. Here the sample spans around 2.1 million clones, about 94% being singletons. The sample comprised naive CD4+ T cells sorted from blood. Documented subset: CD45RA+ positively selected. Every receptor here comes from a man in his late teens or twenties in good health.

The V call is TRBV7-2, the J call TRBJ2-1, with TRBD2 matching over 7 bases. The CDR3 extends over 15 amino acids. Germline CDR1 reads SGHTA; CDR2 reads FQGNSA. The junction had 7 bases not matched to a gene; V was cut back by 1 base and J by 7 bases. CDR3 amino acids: CASSLGNGRMNEQFF. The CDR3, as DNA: TGTGCCAGCAGCTTAGGGAACGGGAGGATGAATGAGCAGTTCTTC.

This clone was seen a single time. The CDR3 bases are TGTGCCAGTAAGGGGGGGGACTCCCTCTCCTACGAGCAGTACTTC. Translating gives CASKGGDSLSYEQYF. The gene calls are TRBV19 and TRBJ2-7, with D tentatively TRBD2 (7 bases). CDR3 length equals 15 residues. In germline, CDR1 is LNHDA, CDR2 SQIVND (reference sequence). V lost 7 bases and J 0 bases, leaving 16 bases between the germline ends.

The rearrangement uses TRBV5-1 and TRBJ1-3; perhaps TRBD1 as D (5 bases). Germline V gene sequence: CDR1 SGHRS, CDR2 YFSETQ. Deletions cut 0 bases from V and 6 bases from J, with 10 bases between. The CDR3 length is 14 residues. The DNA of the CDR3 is TGCGCCAGCAGCTTGGCGGGACGTGAAAACACCATATATTTT. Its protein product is CASSLAGRENTIYF. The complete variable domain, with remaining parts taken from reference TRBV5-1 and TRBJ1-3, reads KAGVTQTPRYLIKTRGQQVTLSCSPISGHRSVSWYQQTPGQGLQFLFEYFSETQRNKGNFPGRFSGRQFSNSRSEMNVSTLELGDSALYLCASSLAGRENTIYFGEGSWLTVV.

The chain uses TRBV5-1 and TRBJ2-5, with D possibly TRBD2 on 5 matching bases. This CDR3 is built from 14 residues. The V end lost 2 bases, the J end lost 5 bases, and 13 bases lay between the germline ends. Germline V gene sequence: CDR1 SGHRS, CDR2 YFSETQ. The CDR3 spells CASSFELGRETQYF. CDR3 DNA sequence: TGCGCCAGCAGCTTTGAACTAGGCAGGGAGACCCAGTACTTC.

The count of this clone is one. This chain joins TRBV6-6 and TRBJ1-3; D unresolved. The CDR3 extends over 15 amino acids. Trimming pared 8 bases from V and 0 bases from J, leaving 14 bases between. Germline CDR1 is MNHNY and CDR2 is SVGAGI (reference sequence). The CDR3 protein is CASGLGVPSGNTIYF. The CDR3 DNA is TGTGCCAGCGGCCTTGGGGTCCCCTCTGGAAACACCATATATTTT.